A single sample gave rise to the 6 T cell receptor beta chains below, sequenced in a study of STAT5B mutations in CD4+ large granular lymphocyte leukemia. Profiled with immunoSEQ multiplex PCR; TCRdb holds only in-frame clones, not every one. The top ten hold approximately 8.9% of the sample, which has around 20,000 clones, 82% seen once. The sample taken for sequencing was CD4+ T cells from blood buffy coats. Receptors originate from a human donor in good health.

This clone was detected only once. The chain recombines TRBV6-5 with TRBJ2-3; TRBD2 matches 9 bases. Per the germline V gene, CDR1 is MNHEY and CDR2 is SVGAGI. The CDR3 length is 15 residues. The V gene end was trimmed by 1 base and the J gene end by 4 bases; junction bases not matched to a gene: 3. CDR3 coding DNA: TGTGCCAGCAGTTACTGGGCGGGGGGGGCAGATACGCAGTATTTT. Protein sequence: CASSYWAGGADTQYF.

This clone was detected once. The chain is built from TRBV28 and TRBJ1-5, with D possibly TRBD1 on 5 matching bases. CDR1 is MDHEN, CDR2 SYDVKM, per germline. The CDR3 contains 16 residues. The V gene lost 6 bases and the J gene lost 3 bases, with 18 bases spanning the gap. For the CDR3, the DNA is TGTGCCAGCAGCTTTAGCGATGGGGGTTTCAATCAGCCCCAGCATTTT. Its translation: CASSFSDGGFNQPQHF.

The J gene is TRBJ2-3, the V gene TRBV10-3, with no clear D. Germline V gene sequence: CDR1 ENHRY, CDR2 SYGVKD. V lost 0 bases to trimming and J lost 8 bases, with 9 bases between them. The CDR3 has 13 residues. The CDR3 region is CAISESDGGTQYF. CDR3 in DNA: TGTGCCATCAGTGAGTCGGACGGTGGTACGCAGTATTTT.

CDR3 bases: TGTGCCAGCAGCTCTTCGGGAGTTTCAAACACCGGGGAGCTGTTTTTT. Translated, it gives CASSSSGVSNTGELFF. V gene TRBV9 combines with J gene TRBJ2-2; D perhaps matches TRBD2 (6 bases). V was cut by 4 bases and J by 2 bases, with 15 bases left in between. CDR1 and CDR2 (germline): SGDLS, YYNGEE. The CDR3 covers 16 residues. Based on the CDR3 plus reference TRBV9 and TRBJ2-2, the full variable domain is DSGVTQTPKHLITATGQRVTLRCSPRSGDLSVYWYQQSLDQGLQFLIQYYNGEERAKGNILERFSAQQFPDLHSELNLSSLELGDSALYFCASSSSGVSNTGELFFGEGSRLTVL.

The rearrangement uses TRBV21-1 and TRBJ2-3; the D call of TRBD1 is as the table states it, not checked on the DNA. TRBV21-1 represents a pseudogene. This CDR3 region has 15 residues. The CDR3 region is CATAQGQPPRDTQYF. DNA for the CDR3: TGTGCCACCGCACAGGGGCAGCCCCCGCGCGATACGCAGTATTTT.

The chain joins TRBV27 to TRBJ2-1; 9 bases line up with TRBD2. The CDR3 runs to 16 residues. Per germline, CDR1 MNHEY and CDR2 SMNVEV (reference sequence). With V trimmed by 5 bases and J by 8 bases, 13 bases remained unmatched. The chain's CDR3 is CASSPQTSGTTHEQFF. The CDR3 DNA is TGTGCCAGCAGTCCCCAGACTAGCGGTACTACCCATGAGCAGTTCTTC.